The 9 T cell receptor beta chains listed next were all sequenced from one sample in a study of T cell responses to AZD1222 COVID-19 vaccine. TCRdb keeps only in-frame clones here, not all; method: immunoSEQ multiplex PCR. This table has approximately 61,000 clones, around 85% appearing once. The sequencing here drew on peripheral blood, taken 28 days after the second AZD1222 dose. The source of these receptors is an adult who received the AZD1222 COVID-19 vaccine.

The gene calls are TRBV13 and TRBJ1-2; no clear D gene. Trimming removed 4 bases at V and 5 bases at J, with 26 bases between. The CDR3 runs 18 residues. CDR1 and CDR2 (germline): PRHDT, FYEKMQ (reference sequence). The CDR3 DNA is TGTGCCAGCAGCTCCGCGAGGGCCCGTCGCTCAAGTACATATGGCTACACCTTC. It specifies CASSSARARRSSTYGYTF. Using reference TRBV13 and TRBJ1-2 for the parts outside the CDR3, the full variable domain is AAGVIQSPRHLIKEKRETATLKCYPIPRHDTVYWYQQGPGQDPQFLISFYEKMQSDKGSIPDRFSAQQFSDYHSELNMSSLELGDSALYFCASSSARARRSSTYGYTFGSGTRLTVV.

Here the CDR3 reads CASSPLKFGGTSGRAQPGELFF. CDR3 sequence (DNA): TGTGCCAGCAGTCCACTAAAATTTGGGGGGACTAGCGGGAGGGCCCAACCCGGGGAGCTGTTTTTT. The chain joins TRBV28 to TRBJ2-2, with 16 bases aligning to TRBD2. The J segment lost 6 bases and the V segment lost 5 bases, leaving 21 bases of the junction unmatched. Germline V gene sequence: CDR1 MDHEN, CDR2 SYDVKM. The CDR3 contains 22 residues.

The chain combines TRBV5-1 with TRBJ2-7; 7 nucleotides agree with TRBD1. The CDR3 loop spans 16 amino acids. The germline gives CDR1 SGHRS, CDR2 YFSETQ. V shed 4 bases, J shed 3 bases, and the junction held 13 bases outside the gene matches. The CDR3 DNA reads as TGCGCCAGCAGCATGTACGGGACAGTCCCGGACTACGAGCAGTACTTC. Translation gives CASSMYGTVPDYEQYF.

The rearrangement joins TRBV5-6 to TRBJ1-2, with D possibly being TRBD1 (6 bases). Deletions cut 6 bases from V and 6 bases from J, with 12 bases between. Germline V gives CDR1 SGHDT, CDR2 YYEEEE. The CDR3 sequence is 12 residues long. This CDR3 is CASKDYRDGYTF. The CDR3 nucleotides read TGTGCCAGCAAGGACTACAGGGATGGCTACACCTTC.

V usage is TRBV5-1 and J usage is TRBJ2-7, with D perhaps TRBD1 (5 bases). Germline V gene sequence: CDR1 SGHRS, CDR2 YFSETQ. The CDR3 sequence is 13 residues long. Trimming removed 0 bases at V and 6 bases at J, with 10 bases between. The CDR3 coding sequence is TGCGCCAGCAGCTTGGGACAGATTGGCGAGCAGTACTTC. This encodes CASSLGQIGEQYF.

The chain uses TRBV9 and TRBJ2-1; tentative D call: TRBD2 (5 bases). The ends were cut back, 5 bases at V and 0 bases at J, with 6 bases in the middle. Germline V gene sequence: CDR1 SGDLS, CDR2 YYNGEE. The CDR3 runs 13 residues. The CDR3 loop is CASSRGSYNEQFF. CDR3 DNA sequence: TGTGCCAGCAGTCGGGGCTCCTACAATGAGCAGTTCTTC.

The chain uses TRBV15 and TRBJ2-7, with a tentative D call TRBD2 (5 bases). V shed 0 bases and J shed 0 bases, with 9 bases lying between them. The CDR3 has 15 amino acids. Germline assignment: CDR1 LNHNV and CDR2 YYDKDF (reference sequence). CDR3 loop: CATSREGGSSYEQYF. Here the CDR3 DNA reads TGTGCCACCAGCAGAGAAGGAGGCTCCTCCTACGAGCAGTACTTC.

This clone came up once. V usage is TRBV6-5 and J usage is TRBJ1-4; D not certain. Germline values: CDR1 MNHEY, CDR2 SVGAGI. The CDR3 covers 12 residues. The V and J ends lost 6 bases and 8 bases respectively, with 10 bases between them. The CDR3 sequence: CASSLAGEKLFF. CDR3 in DNA: TGTGCCAGCAGCCTAGCGGGGGAAAAACTGTTTTTT.

The V call is TRBV20-1, the J call TRBJ2-3, with 13 positions matching TRBD2. This CDR3 is built from 16 residues. The V gene end was trimmed by 3 bases and the J gene end by 7 bases; junction bases not matched to a gene: 10. Looked up from germline, CDR1 is DFQATT and CDR2 is SNEGSKA (reference sequence). In nucleotides, the CDR3 is TGCAGTGCTAGTTCACTAGCGGGAGGGCCTTTAAATACGCAGTATTTT. Translated: CSASSLAGGPLNTQYF.